These T cell receptor beta chains were read from a single sample in a study of T cell responses to AZD1222 COVID-19 vaccine. Sequenced by immunoSEQ multiplex PCR; TCRdb stores in-frame clones only, minus some. This table has under 100,000 clones, about 90% appearing once. Sequencing used peripheral blood, obtained on day 0 of MenACWY control vaccination. The receptor source for this set is an adult in good health. The CDR3 runs from the conserved cysteine through the conserved F or W. A D gene is named only where the DNA matches it firmly. Size is stated for part of the rows, as once, few or many counts, or as a class when the clone is expanded.

CDR3 length	D gene	V gene	clone size	J gene	CDR3 protein	CDR3 DNA
16	TRBD1	TRBV6-1	once	TRBJ2-1	CASSDQGQVSYNEQFF	TGTGCCAGCAGTGACCAGGGACAGGTATCCTACAATGAGCAGTTCTTC
12	-	TRBV18	-	TRBJ1-6	CASSPPVGALHF	TGTGCCAGCTCACCACCGGTGGGAGCCCTCCACTTT
15	TRBD1	TRBV6-1	-	TRBJ2-7	CASSEAGTGLYEQYF	TGTGCCAGCAGTGAAGCGGGGACAGGGCTCTACGAGCAGTACTTC
14	-	TRBV6-5	once	TRBJ1-1	CASRRGLGNTEAFF	TGTGCCAGCAGACGGGGACTGGGGAACACTGAAGCTTTCTTT
18	-	TRBV14	-	TRBJ2-5	CASSQDSDRWLGGETQYF	TGTGCCAGCAGCCAAGATTCTGATCGGTGGCTAGGTGGAGAGACCCAGTACTTC
12	-	TRBV2	-	TRBJ1-1	CASSLGQTEAFF	TGTGCCAGCAGCTTAGGACAAACTGAAGCTTTCTTT
15	-	TRBV7-2	-	TRBJ1-5	CASSLFVSGNQPQHF	TGTGCCAGCAGCTTATTTGTTTCGGGAAATCAGCCCCAGCATTTT
14	-	TRBV7-2	-	TRBJ1-4	CASSVGLRSEKLFF	TGTGCCAGCAGCGTGGGACTGAGGAGTGAAAAACTGTTTTTT
13	TRBD1	TRBV18	-	TRBJ2-1	CASSPRTGNEQFF	TGTGCCAGCTCACCCCGGACAGGCAATGAGCAGTTCTTC
15	TRBD2	TRBV18	-	TRBJ2-3	CASSPPGTSTDTQYF	TGTGCCAGCTCACCACCCGGGACTAGTACAGATACGCAGTATTTT
16	TRBD1	TRBV19	-	TRBJ2-1	CASSTSTGRMGSEQFF	TGTGCCAGTAGTACTTCGACAGGGCGAATGGGCAGTGAGCAGTTCTTC
15	-	TRBV3-1/TRBV3-2	-	TRBJ1-1	CASSQLGAEGTEAFF	TGTGCCAGCAGCCAATTGGGGGCTGAAGGCACTGAAGCTTTCTTT
13	-	TRBV5-4	-	TRBJ2-7	CASSSRNNHEQYF	TGTGCCAGCAGCTCGAGAAACAACCACGAGCAGTACTTC
13	-	TRBV28	-	TRBJ2-1	CASSYGMKTGTFF	TGTGCCAGCAGTTATGGAATGAAGACAGGTACGTTCTTC
14	-	TRBV28	-	TRBJ1-2	CASSLSEFPYGYTF	TGTGCCAGCAGTTTATCGGAGTTTCCCTATGGCTACACCTTC
13	-	TRBV29-1	-	TRBJ2-5	CSVGTSRGGTQYF	TGCAGCGTTGGAACTAGCCGTGGTGGGACCCAGTACTTC
15	-	TRBV5-3	-	TRBJ1-1	CARTILEGENTEAFF	TGTGCCAGAACCATATTAGAGGGAGAGAACACTGAAGCTTTCTTT
16	TRBD1	TRBV4-2	-	TRBJ1-6	CASSQGSGQGGSPLHF	TGTGCCAGCAGCCAAGGGTCCGGACAGGGGGGTTCACCCCTCCACTTT
16	-	TRBV14	-	TRBJ2-2	CASSQTGQPNTGELFF	TGTGCCAGCAGCCAGACAGGACAGCCGAACACCGGGGAGCTGTTTTTT
17	-	TRBV27	-	TRBJ1-1	CASSFNPSVTRNTEAFF	TGTGCCAGCAGTTTTAATCCCTCCGTAACGCGAAACACTGAAGCTTTCTTT
15	TRBD1	TRBV30	-	TRBJ1-2	CAWSVARGTVYGYTF	TGTGCCTGGAGTGTAGCACGCGGGACAGTCTATGGCTACACCTTC
15	-	TRBV9	-	TRBJ1-3	CASSVGGSAGNTIYF	TGTGCCAGCAGCGTAGGGGGATCTGCTGGAAACACCATATATTTT
15	-	TRBV7-3	-	TRBJ2-5	CASSPRQGFGETQYF	TGTGCCAGCAGCCCACGCCAGGGGTTCGGGGAGACCCAGTACTTC
15	-	TRBV27	-	TRBJ2-5	CASSLSSRGQETQYF	TGTGCCAGCAGTTTATCGTCCCGGGGCCAAGAGACCCAGTACTTC
14	-	TRBV28	-	TRBJ1-3	CASSSTASGNTIYF	TGTGCCAGCAGTTCGACAGCGTCTGGAAACACCATATATTTT
18	TRBD1	TRBV9	-	TRBJ1-3	CASSVGRGTGASGNTIYF	TGTGCCAGCAGCGTAGGCAGAGGGACAGGGGCCTCTGGAAACACCATATATTTT
15	-	TRBV7-3	-	TRBJ1-1	CASSDPGGFDTEAFF	TGTGCCAGCAGCGACCCGGGGGGGTTTGACACTGAAGCTTTCTTT
15	-	TRBV19	-	TRBJ1-1	CASRHAPVSNTEAFF	TGTGCCAGTAGGCACGCCCCGGTGTCGAACACTGAAGCTTTCTTT
15	TRBD1	TRBV28	-	TRBJ2-5	CASSSQGAKQETQYF	TGTGCCAGCAGTTCACAGGGGGCGAAACAAGAGACCCAGTACTTC
12	-	TRBV7-9	-	TRBJ2-5	CASSLLAETQYF	TGTGCCAGCAGCTTACTAGCGGAGACCCAGTACTTC
16	TRBD2	TRBV7-2	-	TRBJ2-2	CASSLIPSGNTGELFF	TGTGCCAGCAGCTTAATACCTAGCGGGAACACCGGGGAGCTGTTTTTT
14	-	TRBV6-1	-	TRBJ2-7	CASSEILGGLEQYF	TGTGCCAGCAGTGAAATCTTGGGGGGCCTCGAGCAGTACTTC
14	TRBD1	TRBV19	-	TRBJ2-7	CASSRAGTAYEQYF	TGTGCCAGTAGTAGAGCCGGGACAGCCTACGAGCAGTACTTC
15	TRBD2	TRBV5-4	-	TRBJ2-2	CASSAGLANTGELFF	TGTGCCAGCAGCGCGGGACTAGCCAACACCGGGGAGCTGTTTTTT